Sequencing of this TCR beta chain was carried out in a study of vaccination effects on CD4 cells after COVID-19. Study in general: Two-dose BNT162b2 or mRNA-1273 vaccination was given to participants.

Expansion with viral peptide pools was applied to antigen-specific CD4+ T cells by the ViraFEST assay prior to sequencing. Subsequent to a culture period of around eleven days, CD4+ T cells were isolated. Vaccinees lacked prior SARS-CoV-2 infection and tested negative for nucleocapsid antibodies. Each culture well received under 2.5 million PBMC. These cells were then cultured in IMDM with roughly 9 IU/ml IL-2 and about 9.9 ug/ml peptides. Cultures had half their medium replaced with IL-2 medium on days 3 and 7. Study-level points and caveats: In the late period after vaccination, infection- and vaccine-induced clones contracted markedly.

Generated by immunoSEQ multiplex PCR, the TCRdb table keeps only in-frame clones and is missing some. The sample holds 55,000 to 80,000 clones; 75% to 85% are singletons and the top ten take about 12%. CDR3 length: 15 amino acids. V lost 5 bases, J lost 2 bases, and 15 bases lay in between. Germline lookup yields CDR1 SEHNR and CDR2 FQNEAQ (reference sequence). Details on this clone: As yet, its antigen is unknown.

Specimen: CD4+ T cells from PBMCs cultured with SARS-CoV-2 spike peptides, collected before COVID-19 vaccination. The TCR originated in a human donor who received a COVID-19 vaccine. The rearrangement uses TRBV7-9 and TRBJ1-2; perhaps TRBD1 as D (5 bases). This CDR3 is CASSPGDSRNYGYTF. Written as DNA, the CDR3 is TGTGCCAGCAGCCCCGGGGACTCAAGGAACTATGGCTACACCTTC.